This T cell receptor beta chain originates from a study of blood T cell repertoires in COVID-19 (dated by TCRdb to 2018 to 2020). Regarding the complete study: Samples from collaborators originated in the United States, Italy and Spain and spanned both the acute and convalescent phases of COVID-19. The material from the prospective study consisted of cDNA or gDNA derived from T cells, B-cell-depleted T cells, or PBMCs. Nearly every sample came with metadata listing a de-identified subject ID, COVID-19 status, age in years and sex. Where available, HLA class I and class II types were taken from metadata supplied by the sample provider and were not determined by assay-based typing. The samples were drawn from two sources: the first 160 participants of the ongoing ImmuneRACE study, and some 1,300 subjects contributed by 6 global collaborators. Subjects who had been exposed to COVID-19, were actively infected with it, or had recovered from it provided the deeply sampled blood TCRbeta repertoires that made up the dataset. A freely available public database, intended as a resource for researchers studying the immune response to SARS-CoV-2, is where the repertoires were released.

TCRbeta CDR3 regions were amplified from genomic DNA by means of the immunoSEQ Assay, a bias-controlled multiplex PCR. In the paper's pipeline: Within the assay, amplification of reference gene primers was used to estimate how many nucleated cells each sample contained. To quantify the absolute abundance of each unique TCRbeta CDR3 rearrangement, sequence reads were collapsed and filtered. Productive Simpson clonality was computed per sample as the square root of Simpson's diversity index over productive rearrangements. TCRdb provides this immuneACCESS table in a form limited to in-frame rearrangements. Some clones are lacking; in checked studies, under half of them reflect an unresolved V gene, and why the rest are absent is not known. The DNA was the basis for D and trimming; V, J and clone size are from that table. The sample table lists 20,000 to 30,000 clones, 82% of them with a count of one. Roughly a third of the sample belongs to the ten largest clones.

The paper as a whole reports these results and caveats: Clinical and demographic metadata were provided uncurated, with the amount varying by source and participant.

Whole blood was collected in K2EDTA tubes by collaborating institutions according to the institutions' own protocols. For TCRbeta analysis, collaborators shipped samples in one of three forms: frozen whole blood, isolated PBMCs, or DNA extracted from either of those sample types. V is cut back by 3 bases and J by 3 bases, with 4 bases in the junction unmatched. CDR1 SGHTA and CDR2 FQGNSA were looked up in the germline V gene. The CDR3, from cysteine to phenylalanine, totals 14 residues. Of the read, only the CDR3 DNA is kept; its 42 bases are in frame from base 1. A remark on this clone: What antigen it recognizes has not been identified. Base qualities are not provided; no much larger clone lies one nucleotide away.

Source material: peripheral blood. The V and J segments used are TRBV7-2 and TRBJ2-7, with 8 middle bases fitting TRBD1. This receptor was taken from a human donor in a cohort sampled during active COVID-19. The DNA sequence follows: TGTGCCAGCAGCTTCACCACAGGGGGCTACGAGCAGTACTTC. This translates into CASSFTTGGYEQYF.